This section outlines one T cell receptor (beta chain) sequence together with its context. The sample comes from a study of long-term antiretroviral therapy in people with HIV. It was version v3.0 of the immunoSEQ assay that was run at survey level. The assay was immunoSEQ multiplex PCR, and TCRdb's table has in-frame clones only and misses some. This sample has 20,000 to 30,000 clones; over 70% occur once, and the top ten carry under 6%. Per the germline V gene, CDR1 is KGHSH and CDR2 is LQKENI. CDR3 size: 15 residues. Trimming removed 5 bases from V and 2 bases from J, with 13 bases in between. Sequencing was performed on unsorted PBMCs, taken 3 years after starting antiretroviral therapy. This receptor was taken from a man aged 18-30 years with HIV. V and J are TRBV18 and TRBJ2-1, with D perhaps TRBD1 or TRBD2 (5 bases each). For the CDR3, the DNA is TGTGCCAGCTCAACGGGACCCTCGGCCTACAATGAGCAGTTCTTC. Translating it yields CASSTGPSAYNEQFF.